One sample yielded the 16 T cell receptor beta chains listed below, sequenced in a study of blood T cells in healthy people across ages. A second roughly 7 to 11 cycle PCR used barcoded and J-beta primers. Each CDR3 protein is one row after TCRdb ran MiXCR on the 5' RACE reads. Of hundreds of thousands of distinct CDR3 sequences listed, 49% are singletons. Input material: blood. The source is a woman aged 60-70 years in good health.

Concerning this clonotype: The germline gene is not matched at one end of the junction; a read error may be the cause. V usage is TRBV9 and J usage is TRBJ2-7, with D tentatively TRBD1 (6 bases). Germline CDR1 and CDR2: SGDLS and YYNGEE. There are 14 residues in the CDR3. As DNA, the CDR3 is TGTGCCAACAGCGTAGAAGGGGGCTCCTACGAGCAGTACTTC. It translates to CANSVEGGSYEQYF.

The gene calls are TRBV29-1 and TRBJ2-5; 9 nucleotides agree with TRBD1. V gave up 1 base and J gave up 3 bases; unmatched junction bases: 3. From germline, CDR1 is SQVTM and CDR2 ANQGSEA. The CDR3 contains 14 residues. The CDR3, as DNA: TGCAGCGTTGAAGGGACAGGGGCCAAAGAGACCCAGTACTTC. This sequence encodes CSVEGTGAKETQYF.

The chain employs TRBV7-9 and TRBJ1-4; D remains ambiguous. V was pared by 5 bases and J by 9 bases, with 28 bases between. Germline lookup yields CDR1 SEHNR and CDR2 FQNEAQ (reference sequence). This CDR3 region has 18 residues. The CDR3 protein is CASSPRTSERPGKKKLFF. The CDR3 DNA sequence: TGTGCCAGCAGCCCAAGGACGTCAGAGAGACCCGGAAAGAAAAAACTGTTTTTT.

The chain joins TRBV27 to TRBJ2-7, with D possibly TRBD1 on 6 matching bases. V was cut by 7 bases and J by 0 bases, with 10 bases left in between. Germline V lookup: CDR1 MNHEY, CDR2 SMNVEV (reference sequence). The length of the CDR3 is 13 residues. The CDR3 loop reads CASNAGDSYEQYF. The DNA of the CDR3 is TGTGCCAGCAACGCAGGGGACTCCTACGAGCAGTACTTC.

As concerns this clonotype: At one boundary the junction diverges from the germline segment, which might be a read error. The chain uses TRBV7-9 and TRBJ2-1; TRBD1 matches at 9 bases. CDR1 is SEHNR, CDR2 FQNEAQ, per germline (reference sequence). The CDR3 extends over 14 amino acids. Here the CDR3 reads CDSSFDRGDNEQFF. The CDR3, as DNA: TGTGACAGCAGCTTTGACAGGGGGGACAATGAGCAGTTCTTC.

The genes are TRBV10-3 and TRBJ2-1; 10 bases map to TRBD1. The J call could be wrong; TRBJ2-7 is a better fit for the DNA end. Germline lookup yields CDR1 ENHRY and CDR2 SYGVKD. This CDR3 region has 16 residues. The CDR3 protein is CAISEGTGVSYNEQYF. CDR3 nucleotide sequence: TGTGCCATCAGTGAGGGGACAGGGGTATCCTACAATGAGCAGTACTTC.

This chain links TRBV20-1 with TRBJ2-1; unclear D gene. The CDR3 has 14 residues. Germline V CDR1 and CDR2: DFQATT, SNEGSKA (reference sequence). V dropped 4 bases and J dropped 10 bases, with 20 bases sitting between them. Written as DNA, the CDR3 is TGCAGTGCTACCCGGCGCCCGAACCCACGGGAGCAGTTCTTC. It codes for CSATRRPNPREQFF.

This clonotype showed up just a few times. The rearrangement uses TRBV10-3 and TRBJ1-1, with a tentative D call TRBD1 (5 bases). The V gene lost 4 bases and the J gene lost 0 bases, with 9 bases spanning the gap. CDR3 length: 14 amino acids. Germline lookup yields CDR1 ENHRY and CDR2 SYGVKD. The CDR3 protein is CAISGSTVNTEAFF. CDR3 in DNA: TGTGCCATCAGTGGATCGACAGTGAACACTGAAGCTTTCTTT.

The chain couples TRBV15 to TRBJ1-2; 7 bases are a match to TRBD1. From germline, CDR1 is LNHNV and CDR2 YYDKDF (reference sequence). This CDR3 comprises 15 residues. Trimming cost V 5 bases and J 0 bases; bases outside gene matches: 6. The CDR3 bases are TGTGCCACCAGCGGCCACAGGGGAGCTAACTATGGCTACACCTTC. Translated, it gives CATSGHRGANYGYTF.

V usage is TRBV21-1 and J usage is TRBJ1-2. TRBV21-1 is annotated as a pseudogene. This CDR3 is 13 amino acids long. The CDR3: CASSIQANYGYTF. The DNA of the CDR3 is TGTGCCAGCAGCATACAGGCCAACTATGGCTACACCTTC.

CDR3 DNA: TGTGCCAGCCGGGAATCTAGAATCCCCCTCCACTTT. It translates to CASRESRIPLHF. V gene TRBV2 combines with J gene TRBJ1-6; no definite D call. Per the germline V gene, CDR1 is SNHLY and CDR2 is FYNNEI. This CDR3 has 12 amino acids. Trimming left V 8 bases short and J 13 bases short, with 15 bases between.

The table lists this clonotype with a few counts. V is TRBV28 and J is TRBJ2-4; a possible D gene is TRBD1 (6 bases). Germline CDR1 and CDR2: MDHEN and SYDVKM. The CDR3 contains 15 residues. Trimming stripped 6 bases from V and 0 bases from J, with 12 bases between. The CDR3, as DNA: TGTGCCAGCAGCTTAACAGGGCTAGCCAAAAACATTCAGTACTTC. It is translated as CASSLTGLAKNIQYF.

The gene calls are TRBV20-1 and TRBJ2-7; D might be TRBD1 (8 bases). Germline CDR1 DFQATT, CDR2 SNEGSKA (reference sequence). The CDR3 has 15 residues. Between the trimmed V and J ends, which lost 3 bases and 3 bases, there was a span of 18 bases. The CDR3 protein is CSASPNRGGIYEQYF. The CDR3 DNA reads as TGCAGTGCTAGCCCAAACAGGGGGGGAATCTACGAGCAGTACTTC.

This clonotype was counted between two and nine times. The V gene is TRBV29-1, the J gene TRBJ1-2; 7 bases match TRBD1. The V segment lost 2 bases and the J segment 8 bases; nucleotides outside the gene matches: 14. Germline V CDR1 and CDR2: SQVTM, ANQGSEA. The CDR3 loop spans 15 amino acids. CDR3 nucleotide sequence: TGCAGCGTTGAAAAAAATCTCCGGGACAGTCGGGGCTACACCTTC. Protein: CSVEKNLRDSRGYTF.

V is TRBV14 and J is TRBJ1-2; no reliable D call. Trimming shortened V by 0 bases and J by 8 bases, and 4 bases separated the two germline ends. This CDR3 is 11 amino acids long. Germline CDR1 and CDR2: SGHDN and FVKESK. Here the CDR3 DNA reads TGTGCCAGCAGCCAAGAAGGCGGCTACACCTTC. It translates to CASSQEGGYTF.

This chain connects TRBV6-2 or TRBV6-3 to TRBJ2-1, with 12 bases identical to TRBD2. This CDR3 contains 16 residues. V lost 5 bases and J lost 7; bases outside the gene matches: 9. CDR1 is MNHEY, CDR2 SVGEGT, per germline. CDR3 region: CASSASSGRAGNEQFF. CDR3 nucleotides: TGTGCCAGCAGTGCCTCTAGCGGGAGGGCCGGGAATGAGCAGTTCTTC.